The 15 T cell receptor beta chains reported below all come from one sample, sequenced in a study of molecular identifiers for immune sequencing clone quantification. TCRdb reprocessed the PCR reads via MiXCR and lists one record per CDR3 protein. The sample consists of about 640,000 distinct CDR3 sequences, about 20% of them appearing once. Sequencing used naive CD8+ T cells from blood, with Jurkat cell RNA spiked in. Specified subset: FACS-sorted CD8+CD4-CCR7+CD45RA+ naive T cells. The origin of the receptors is a human donor in good health. Some libraries in this study had Jurkat cell RNA spiked in.

This clonotype was counted many times. V is TRBV27 and J is TRBJ2-7; maybe TRBD1 (5 bases). V was cut by 5 bases and J by 2 bases, with 13 bases left in between. The CDR3 runs to 14 residues. Germline V CDR1 and CDR2: MNHEY, SMNVEV (reference sequence). The CDR3 DNA follows: TGTGCCAGCAGTCCTAAGACCAGGGCCTACGAGCAGTACTTC. This gives the protein CASSPKTRAYEQYF.

Turning to this clonotype: Its ends do not fully match the called genes, so a read error is possible. This chain connects TRBV19 to TRBJ2-7, with 7 bases identical to TRBD2. The CDR3 consists of 13 residues. Germline CDR1 LNHDA, CDR2 SQIVND (reference sequence). For the CDR3, the DNA is TGTGCCAGTCGTATTAGCGGGTCCTACGAGCAGTACTTC. Amino acids: CASRISGSYEQYF.

In regard to this clonotype: Just one base apart from a much larger clone, this may be a read error. The chain is built from TRBV6-1 and TRBJ2-6; maybe TRBD1 (5 bases). The germline gives CDR1 MNHNS, CDR2 SASEGT. The length of the CDR3 is 14 residues. CDR3 region: CASSAQSGAIVLTF. DNA for the CDR3: TGTGCCAGCAGTGCTCAATCTGGGGCCATCGTCCTGACTTTC.

The table lists this clonotype with a few counts. The rearrangement links TRBV30 to TRBJ2-1; TRBD1 is a possible D gene (6 bases). CDR1 is GTSNPN and CDR2 is SVGIG in the germline V gene (reference sequence). The CDR3 is 13 residues long. The V end lost 2 bases, the J end lost 7 bases, and 12 bases lay between the germline ends. CDR3 bases: TGTGCCTGGAGTTGGGGACAACTAAATGAGCAGTTCTTC. It encodes CAWSWGQLNEQFF.

Many counts were recorded for this clonotype. The chain links TRBV12-5 to TRBJ2-3; TRBD1 agrees at 7 bases. CDR1 and CDR2 from the germline V gene are LGHNT and FRNRAP. With V trimmed by 9 bases and J by 0 bases, 21 bases remained unmatched. CDR3 length equals 19 residues. DNA for the CDR3: TGTGCTAGCGCAGGGACCACAGGGGTTCTGTCGTATAGCACAGATACGCAGTATTTT. Protein: CASAGTTGVLSYSTDTQYF.

This clonotype appeared many times. The rearrangement links TRBV27 to TRBJ1-5, with a weak D call TRBD1 (5 bases). The CDR3 runs to 15 residues. V dropped 1 base and J dropped 7 bases, with 14 bases sitting between them. Germline CDR1 MNHEY, CDR2 SMNVEV (reference sequence). Written as DNA, the CDR3 is TGTGCCAGCAGTTTATTTGGGACGCCACCCCAGCCCCAGCATTTT. Translated, it gives CASSLFGTPPQPQHF.

The chain couples TRBV7-9 to TRBJ2-1; 9 nucleotides align to TRBD1. This CDR3 comprises 15 residues. In germline, CDR1 is SEHNR, CDR2 FQNEAQ (reference sequence). With 8 bases clipped from V and 4 bases from J, the junction kept 9 bases outside the gene matches. DNA for the CDR3: TGTGCCAGCGGCCGAACAGGGGGCCTTTACAATGAGCAGTTCTTC. Translation gives CASGRTGGLYNEQFF.

This clonotype has just a few counts. A much larger clone is a single base away; this may be a read error. As the CDR3 is not closed by the conserved phenylalanine or tryptophan, this likely results from a read error. The V call is TRBV6-5, the J call TRBJ2-3; 13 bases are a match to TRBD2. Losses at the gene ends were 6 bases for V and 2 bases for J; bases not matched to a gene: 14. The CDR3 extends over 19 amino acids. Germline CDR1 and CDR2: MNHEY and SVGAGI. This CDR3 reads CASRYTGLAGDGNTDTQYS. The CDR3 DNA sequence: TGTGCCAGCAGATACACTGGACTAGCGGGAGATGGGAACACAGATACGCAGTATTCT.

The sample holds many counts of this clonotype. The chain is built from TRBV10-3 and TRBJ1-1; D is ambiguous. V was clipped by 2 bases and J by 3 bases, with 16 bases between them. Germline values: CDR1 ENHRY, CDR2 SYGVKD. CDR3 length equals 16 residues. CDR3 sequence (DNA): TGTGCCATCAGTGAGAAGGCGGCAGCCATAGACACTGAAGCTTTCTTT. Protein: CAISEKAAAIDTEAFF.

This clonotype was seen at least ten times. The chain links TRBV29-1 to TRBJ2-5; D call uncertain. The CDR3 contains 17 residues. V shed 0 bases and J shed 1 base, with 18 bases lying between them. Germline lookup yields CDR1 SQVTM and CDR2 ANQGSEA. CDR3 nucleotides: TGCAGCGTTGAAGATAACACGGCAGCGCTGGGCCAAGAGACCCAGTACTTC. Amino acid sequence: CSVEDNTAALGQETQYF.

This clonotype was seen repeatedly, ten times or more. The chain has TRBV5-6 and TRBJ2-2, with D perhaps TRBD1 (5 bases). CDR1 and CDR2 (germline): SGHDT, YYEEEE. V was cut by 1 base and J by 1 base, with 11 bases left in between. The CDR3 totals 16 residues. The CDR3 region is CASSLFDRLNTGELFF. CDR3 DNA sequence: TGTGCCAGCAGCTTGTTTGACAGACTGAACACCGGGGAGCTGTTTTTT.

This clonotype was picked up many times. The chain has TRBV25-1 and TRBJ2-5, with a possible D match to TRBD1 (5 bases). CDR3 length equals 17 residues. CDR1 is MGHDK, CDR2 SYGVNS, per germline. V lost 3 bases and J 2 bases, leaving 19 bases between the germline ends. The CDR3 spells CASSEKRDSFSQETQYF. CDR3 DNA sequence: TGTGCCAGCAGTGAGAAGAGAGACAGCTTCTCGCAAGAGACCCAGTACTTC.

This clonotype was detected only once. Germline is not matched at one junction end, which may reflect a read error. The chain joins TRBV2 to TRBJ1-2, with D tentatively TRBD1 (6 bases). CDR1 SNHLY and CDR2 FYNNEI come from the germline V gene. This CDR3 contains 15 residues. For the CDR3, the DNA is TGTGTCAGCAGTGAAAACACAGGGATTAACTATGGCTACACCTTC. It specifies CVSSENTGINYGYTF.

This clonotype was picked up many times. This rearrangement joins TRBV4-3 to TRBJ2-5, with 8 bases fitting TRBD1. The V segment lost 0 bases and the J segment 2 bases; nucleotides outside the gene matches: 5. This CDR3 contains 16 residues. Germline lookup yields CDR1 LGHNA and CDR2 YSLEER. The CDR3 here is CASSQDIGQGQETQYF. Here the CDR3 DNA reads TGCGCCAGCAGCCAAGATATTGGACAGGGACAAGAGACCCAGTACTTC.

This chain joins TRBV4-3 and TRBJ2-5; TRBD2 is a possible D gene (5 bases). This CDR3 has 15 residues. V lost 0 bases, J lost 5 bases, and 13 bases lay in between. The germline gives CDR1 LGHNA, CDR2 YSLEER. The CDR3 region has the DNA TGCGCCAGCAGCCAAGACATCGGAATAGCGGAGACCCAGTACTTC. Residues: CASSQDIGIAETQYF.